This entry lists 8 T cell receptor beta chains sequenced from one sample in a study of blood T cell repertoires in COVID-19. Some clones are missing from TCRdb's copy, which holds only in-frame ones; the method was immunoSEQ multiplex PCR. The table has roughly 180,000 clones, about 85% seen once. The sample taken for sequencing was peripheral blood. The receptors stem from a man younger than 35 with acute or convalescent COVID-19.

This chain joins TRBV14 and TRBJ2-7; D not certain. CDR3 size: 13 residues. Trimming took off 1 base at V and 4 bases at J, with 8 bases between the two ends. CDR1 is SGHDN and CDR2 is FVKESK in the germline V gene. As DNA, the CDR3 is TGTGCCAGCAGCCAAGGAGCAGGATACGAGCAGTACTTC. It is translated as CASSQGAGYEQYF.

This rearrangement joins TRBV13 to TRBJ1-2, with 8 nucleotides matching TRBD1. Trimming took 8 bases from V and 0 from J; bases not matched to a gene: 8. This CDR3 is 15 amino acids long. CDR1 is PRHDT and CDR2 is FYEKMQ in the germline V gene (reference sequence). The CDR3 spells CASLQTGDANYGYTF. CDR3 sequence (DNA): TGTGCCAGCCTCCAGACAGGGGATGCTAACTATGGCTACACCTTC. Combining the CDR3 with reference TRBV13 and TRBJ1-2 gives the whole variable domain AAGVIQSPRHLIKEKRETATLKCYPIPRHDTVYWYQQGPGQDPQFLISFYEKMQSDKGSIPDRFSAQQFSDYHSELNMSSLELGDSALYFCASLQTGDANYGYTFGSGTRLTVV.

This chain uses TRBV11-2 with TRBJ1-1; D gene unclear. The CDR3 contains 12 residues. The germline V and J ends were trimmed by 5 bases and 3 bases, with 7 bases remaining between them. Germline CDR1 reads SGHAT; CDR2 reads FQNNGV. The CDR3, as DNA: TGTGCCAGCAGCCCTAGGTACACTGAAGCTTTCTTT. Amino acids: CASSPRYTEAFF.

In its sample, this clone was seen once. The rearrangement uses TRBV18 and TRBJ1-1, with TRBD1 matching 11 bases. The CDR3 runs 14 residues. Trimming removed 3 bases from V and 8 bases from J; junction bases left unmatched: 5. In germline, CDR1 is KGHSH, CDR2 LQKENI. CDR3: CASSPAGQGGEAFF. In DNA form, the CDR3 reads TGTGCCAGCTCACCCGCGGGACAGGGGGGGGAAGCTTTCTTT.

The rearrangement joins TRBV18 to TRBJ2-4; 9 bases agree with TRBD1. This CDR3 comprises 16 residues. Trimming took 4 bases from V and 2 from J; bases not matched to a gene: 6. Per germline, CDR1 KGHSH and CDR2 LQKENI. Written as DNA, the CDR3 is TGTGCCAGCTCACGTTCACAGGGGGCGTCCAAAAACATTCAGTACTTC. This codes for CASSRSQGASKNIQYF.

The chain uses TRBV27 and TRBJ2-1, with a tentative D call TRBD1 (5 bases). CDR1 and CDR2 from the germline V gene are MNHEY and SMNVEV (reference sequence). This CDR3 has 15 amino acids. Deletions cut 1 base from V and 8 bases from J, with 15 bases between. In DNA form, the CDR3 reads TGTGCCAGCAGTTTATACGCTAGGGGCGGCGATGAGCAGTTCTTC. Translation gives CASSLYARGGDEQFF.

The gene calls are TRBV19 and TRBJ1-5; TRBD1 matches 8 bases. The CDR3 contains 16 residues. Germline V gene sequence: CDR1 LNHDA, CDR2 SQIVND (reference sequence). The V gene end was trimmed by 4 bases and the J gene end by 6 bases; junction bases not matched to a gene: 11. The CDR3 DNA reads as TGTGCCAGTAGTAATGCCGCGACAGGGGTTGGTCAGCCCCAGCATTTT. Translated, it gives CASSNAATGVGQPQHF.

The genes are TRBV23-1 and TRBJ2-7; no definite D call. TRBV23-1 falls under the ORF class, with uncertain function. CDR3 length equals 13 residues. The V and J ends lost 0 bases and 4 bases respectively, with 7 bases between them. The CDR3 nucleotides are TGCGCCAGCAGTCAATCTTTGGCATACGAGCAGTACTTC. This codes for CASSQSLAYEQYF.